This T cell receptor beta chain derives from a study of blood T cell repertoires in COVID-19. Generated by immunoSEQ multiplex PCR, the TCRdb table keeps only in-frame clones and is missing some. The sample has about 62,000 clones; around 84% are singletons. The CDR3 is 15 residues long. The V gene's germline CDR1 is MDHEN and CDR2 SYDVKM. V dropped 6 bases and J dropped 3; count of bases not matched to a gene: 6. The genes are TRBV28 and TRBJ2-7; TRBD2 aligns across 12 bases. Sample: peripheral blood. The sequence derives from a man aged 65 to 79 with acute or convalescent COVID-19. CDR3 coding DNA: TGTGCCAGCAGACAAACTAGCGGGAGGAGCTACGAGCAGTACTTC. Translating gives CASRQTSGRSYEQYF.